This T cell receptor (beta chain) was sequenced in a study of blood T cells in healthy people across ages. CDR3 size: 10 residues. Using a J-beta primer mix together with a sample-barcoded 5' primer, a second PCR was run for about 7 to 12 cycles. Each CDR3 protein is one row after TCRdb ran MiXCR on the 5' RACE reads. The table lists roughly 1 million distinct CDR3 sequences, roughly 24% of them singletons, with about 0.72% in the top ten. These data were likewise used in another study, on T cells of mothers and their children.

What was sequenced was blood. The source is a girl aged 2 to 10 in good health. This chain joins TRBV21-1 and TRBJ2-7. TRBV21-1 is a listed pseudogene. The DNA of the CDR3 is TGTGCCAGCATAGAGTACGAGCAGTACTTC. Protein product: CASIEYEQYF.